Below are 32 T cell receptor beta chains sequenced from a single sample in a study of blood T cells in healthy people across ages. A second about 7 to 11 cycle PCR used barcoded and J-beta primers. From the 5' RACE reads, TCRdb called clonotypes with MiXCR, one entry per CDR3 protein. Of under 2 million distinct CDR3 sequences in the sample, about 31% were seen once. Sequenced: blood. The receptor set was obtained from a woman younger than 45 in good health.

CDR3 sequence (DNA): TGTGCCAGCACCTCCGATGGCCCGTGGGACTTCCCTACCAATGAGCAGTTCTTC. The encoded protein is CASTSDGPWDFPTNEQFF. The rearrangement links TRBV7-8 to TRBJ2-1, with D possibly TRBD2 on 6 matching bases. Between the trimmed V and J ends, which lost 7 bases and 6 bases, there was a span of 28 bases. The CDR3 is 18 residues long. Per germline, CDR1 SGHVS and CDR2 FQNEAQ. Full variable domain (missing parts from reference TRBV7-8 and TRBJ2-1): GAGVSQSPRYKVAKRGQDVALRCDPISGHVSLFWYQQALGQGPEFLTYFQNEAQLDKSGLPSDRFFAERPEGSVSTLKIQRTQQEDSAVYLCASTSDGPWDFPTNEQFFGPGTRLTVL.

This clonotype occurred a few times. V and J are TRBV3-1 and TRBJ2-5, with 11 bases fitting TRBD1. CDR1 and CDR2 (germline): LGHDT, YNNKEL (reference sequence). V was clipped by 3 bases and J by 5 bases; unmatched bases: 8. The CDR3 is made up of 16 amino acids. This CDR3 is CASSHLGQGALETQYF. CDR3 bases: TGTGCCAGCAGCCACCTCGGACAGGGGGCGTTGGAGACCCAGTACTTC.

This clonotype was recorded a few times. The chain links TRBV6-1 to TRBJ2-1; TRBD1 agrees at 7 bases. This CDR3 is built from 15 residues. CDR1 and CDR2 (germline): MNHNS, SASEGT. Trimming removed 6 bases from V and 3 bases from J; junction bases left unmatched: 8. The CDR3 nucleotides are TGTGCCAGCAGGCAGAGAGGGGGCCTCTACAATGAGCAGTTCTTC. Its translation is CASRQRGGLYNEQFF.

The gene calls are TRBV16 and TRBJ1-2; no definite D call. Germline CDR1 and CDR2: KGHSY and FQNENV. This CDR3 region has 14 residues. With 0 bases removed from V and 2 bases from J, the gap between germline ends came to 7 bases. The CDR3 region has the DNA TGTGCCAGCAGCCAATCGATCACAAACTATGGCTACACCTTC. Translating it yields CASSQSITNYGYTF.

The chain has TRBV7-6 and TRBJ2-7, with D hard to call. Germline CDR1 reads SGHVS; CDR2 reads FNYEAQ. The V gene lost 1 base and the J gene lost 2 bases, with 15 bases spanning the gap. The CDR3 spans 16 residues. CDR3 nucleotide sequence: TGTGCCAGCAGCTTAGATCGGAGATCTTACCCCTACGAGCAGTACTTC. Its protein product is CASSLDRRSYPYEQYF.

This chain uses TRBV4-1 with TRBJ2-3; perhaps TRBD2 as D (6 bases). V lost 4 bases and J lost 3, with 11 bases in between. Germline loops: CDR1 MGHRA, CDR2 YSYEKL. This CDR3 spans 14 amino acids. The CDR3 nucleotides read TGCGCCAGCAGCCCGACGACTAGGACAGATACGCAGTATTTT. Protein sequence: CASSPTTRTDTQYF.

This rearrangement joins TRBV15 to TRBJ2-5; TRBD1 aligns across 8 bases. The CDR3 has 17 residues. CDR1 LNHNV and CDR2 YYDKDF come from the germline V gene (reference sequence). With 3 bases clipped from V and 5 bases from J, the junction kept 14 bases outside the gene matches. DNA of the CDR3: TGTGCCACCAGCAGGAACCCGGACAGGGCAGAGCACGAGACCCAGTACTTC. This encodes CATSRNPDRAEHETQYF.

The CDR3 coding sequence is TGTGCCAGCAGCCAAGACAGGGGTCAGAAGACCCAGTACTTC. It encodes CASSQDRGQKTQYF. J is TRBJ2-5 and V is TRBV3-1; TRBD1 might be the D (6 bases). CDR1 is LGHDT, CDR2 YNNKEL, per germline (reference sequence). The CDR3 is 14 amino acids. V lost 0 bases and J 6 bases, leaving 11 bases between the germline ends.

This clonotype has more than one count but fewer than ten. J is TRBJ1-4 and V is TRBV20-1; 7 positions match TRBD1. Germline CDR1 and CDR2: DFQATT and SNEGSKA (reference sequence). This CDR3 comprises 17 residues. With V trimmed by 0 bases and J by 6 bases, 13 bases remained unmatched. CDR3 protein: CSARDPLRTGGDEKLFF. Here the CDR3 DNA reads TGCAGTGCTAGAGATCCCCTCCGGACAGGAGGGGATGAAAAACTGTTTTTT.

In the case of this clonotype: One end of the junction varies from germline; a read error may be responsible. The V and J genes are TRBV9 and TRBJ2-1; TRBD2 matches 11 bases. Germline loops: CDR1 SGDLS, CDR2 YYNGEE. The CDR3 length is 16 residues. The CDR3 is CASSATSGRAYNEQFF. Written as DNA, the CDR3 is TGTGCCAGCAGCGCCACTAGCGGGAGAGCCTATAATGAGCAGTTCTTC.

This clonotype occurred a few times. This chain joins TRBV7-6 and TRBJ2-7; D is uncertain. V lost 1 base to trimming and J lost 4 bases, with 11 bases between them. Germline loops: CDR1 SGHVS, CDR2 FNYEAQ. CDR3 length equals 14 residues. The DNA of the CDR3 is TGTGCCAGCAGCTTAGGCCGCCAGCCTTACGAGCAGTACTTC. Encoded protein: CASSLGRQPYEQYF.

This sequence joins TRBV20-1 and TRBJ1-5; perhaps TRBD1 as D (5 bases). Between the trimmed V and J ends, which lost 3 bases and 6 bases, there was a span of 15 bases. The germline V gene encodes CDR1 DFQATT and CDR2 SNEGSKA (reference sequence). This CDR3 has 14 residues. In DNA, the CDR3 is TGCAGTGCTAGGGGCATGAGTGGGGGTCAGCCCCAGCATTTT. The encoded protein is CSARGMSGGQPQHF.

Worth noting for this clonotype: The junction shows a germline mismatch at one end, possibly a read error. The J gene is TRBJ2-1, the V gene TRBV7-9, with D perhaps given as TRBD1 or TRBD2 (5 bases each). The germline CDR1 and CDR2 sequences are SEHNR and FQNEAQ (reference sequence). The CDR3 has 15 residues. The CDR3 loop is CASSSPRGPYNGQFF. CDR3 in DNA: TGTGCCAGCAGCTCTCCCCGGGGCCCCTACAATGGGCAGTTCTTC. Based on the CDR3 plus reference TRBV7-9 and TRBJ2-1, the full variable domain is DTGVSQNPRHKITKRGQNVTFRCDPISEHNRLYWYRQTLGQGPEFLTYFQNEAQLEKSRLLSDRFSAERPKGSFSTLEIQRTEQGDSAMYLCASSSPRGPYNGQFFGPGTRLTVL.

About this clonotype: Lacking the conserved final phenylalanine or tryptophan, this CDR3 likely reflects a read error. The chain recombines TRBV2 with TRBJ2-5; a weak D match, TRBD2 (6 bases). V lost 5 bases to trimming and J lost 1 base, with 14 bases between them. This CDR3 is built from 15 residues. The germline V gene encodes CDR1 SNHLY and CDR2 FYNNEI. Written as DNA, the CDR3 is TGTGCCAGCAGTTCCCAGGGACTCTTCCAAGAGACCCAGTACTTG. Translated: CASSSQGLFQETQYL.

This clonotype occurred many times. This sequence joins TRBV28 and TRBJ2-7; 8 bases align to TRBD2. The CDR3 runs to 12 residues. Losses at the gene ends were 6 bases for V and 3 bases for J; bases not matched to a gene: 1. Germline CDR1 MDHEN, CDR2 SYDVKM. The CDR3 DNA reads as TGTGCCAGCAGCCGGGGGGGCTACGAGCAGTACTTC. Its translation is CASSRGGYEQYF.

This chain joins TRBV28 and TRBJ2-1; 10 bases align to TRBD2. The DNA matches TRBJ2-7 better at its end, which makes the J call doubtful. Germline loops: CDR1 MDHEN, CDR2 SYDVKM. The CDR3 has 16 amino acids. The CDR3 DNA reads TGTGCCAGCAGTTCTACATCAGCGGGAGGGTATCACGAGCAGTACTTC. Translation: CASSSTSAGGYHEQYF.

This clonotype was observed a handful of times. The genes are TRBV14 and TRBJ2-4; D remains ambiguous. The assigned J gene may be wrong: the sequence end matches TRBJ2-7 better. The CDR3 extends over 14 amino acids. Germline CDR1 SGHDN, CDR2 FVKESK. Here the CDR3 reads CASSHSSNPYEQYF. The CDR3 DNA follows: TGTGCCAGCAGCCACAGTAGCAATCCTTACGAGCAGTACTTC.

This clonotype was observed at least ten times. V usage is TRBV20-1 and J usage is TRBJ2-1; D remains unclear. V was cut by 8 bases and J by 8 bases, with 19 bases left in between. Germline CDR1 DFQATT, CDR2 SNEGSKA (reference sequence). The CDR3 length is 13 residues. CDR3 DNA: TGCAGTATCAGCGATGGTCCTGGGTATGAGCAGTTCTTC. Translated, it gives CSISDGPGYEQFF.

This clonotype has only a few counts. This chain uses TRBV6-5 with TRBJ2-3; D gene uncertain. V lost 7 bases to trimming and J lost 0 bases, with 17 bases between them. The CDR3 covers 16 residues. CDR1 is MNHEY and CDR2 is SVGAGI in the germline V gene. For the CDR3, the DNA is TGTGCCAGCAACATGGACGGACGATCTAGCACAGATACGCAGTATTTT. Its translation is CASNMDGRSSTDTQYF.

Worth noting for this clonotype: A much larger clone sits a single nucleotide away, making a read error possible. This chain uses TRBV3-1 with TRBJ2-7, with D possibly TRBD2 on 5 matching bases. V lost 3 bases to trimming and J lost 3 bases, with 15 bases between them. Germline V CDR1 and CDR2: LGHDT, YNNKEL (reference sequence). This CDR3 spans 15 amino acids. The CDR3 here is CASSQDTGFLYEQYF. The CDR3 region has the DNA TGTGCCAGCAGCCAGGATACGGGATTCCTCTACGAGCAGTACTTC.

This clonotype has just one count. As DNA, the CDR3 is TGCAGTGCTTCGAACACTTATAACACTGAAGCTTTCTTT. It yields the protein CSASNTYNTEAFF. The chain employs TRBV20-1 and TRBJ1-1; D uncertain. The CDR3 has 13 amino acids. Germline V gives CDR1 DFQATT, CDR2 SNEGSKA (reference sequence). Between the trimmed V and J ends, which lost 5 bases and 2 bases, there was a span of 12 bases.

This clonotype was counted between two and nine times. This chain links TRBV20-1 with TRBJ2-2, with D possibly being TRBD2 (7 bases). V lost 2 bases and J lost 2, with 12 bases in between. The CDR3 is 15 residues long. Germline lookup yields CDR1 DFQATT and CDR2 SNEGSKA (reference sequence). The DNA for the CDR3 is TGCAGTGCTAGAAAGGGGGGGGTCAACACCGGGGAGCTGTTTTTT. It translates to CSARKGGVNTGELFF.

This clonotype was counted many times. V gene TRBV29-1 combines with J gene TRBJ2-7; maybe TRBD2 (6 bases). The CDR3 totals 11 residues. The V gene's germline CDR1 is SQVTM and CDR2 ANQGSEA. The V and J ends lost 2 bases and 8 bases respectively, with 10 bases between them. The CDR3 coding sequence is TGCAGCGTTGAAATCGCGGGACAGCAGTACTTC. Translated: CSVEIAGQQYF.

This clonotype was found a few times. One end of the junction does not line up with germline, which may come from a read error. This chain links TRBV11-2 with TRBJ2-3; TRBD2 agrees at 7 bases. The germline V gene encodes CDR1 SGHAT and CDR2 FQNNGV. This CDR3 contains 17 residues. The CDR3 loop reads CAGSSRLARGRADTQYF. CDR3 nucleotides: TGTGCCGGCAGCTCCCGACTAGCTCGAGGGAGGGCAGATACGCAGTATTTT. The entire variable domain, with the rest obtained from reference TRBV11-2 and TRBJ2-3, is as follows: EAGVAQSPRYKIIEKRQSVAFWCNPISGHATLYWYQQILGQGPKLLIQFQNNGVVDDSQLPKDRFSAERLKGVDSTLKIQPAKLEDSAVYLCAGSSRLARGRADTQYFGPGTRLTVL.

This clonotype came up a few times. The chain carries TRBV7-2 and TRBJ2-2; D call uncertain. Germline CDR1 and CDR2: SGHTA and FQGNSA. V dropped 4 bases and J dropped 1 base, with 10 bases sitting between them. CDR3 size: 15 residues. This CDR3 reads CASSYRTGNTGELFF. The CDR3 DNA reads TGTGCCAGCAGCTATCGCACGGGGAACACCGGGGAGCTGTTTTTT.

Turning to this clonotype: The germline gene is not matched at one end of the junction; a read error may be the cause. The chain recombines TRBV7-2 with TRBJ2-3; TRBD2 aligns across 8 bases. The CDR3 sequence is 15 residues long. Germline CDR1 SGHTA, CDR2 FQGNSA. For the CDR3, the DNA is TGTGCCTGCAGCTTAGACGGGAGGGCAGGAGATACGCAGTATTTT. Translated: CACSLDGRAGDTQYF.

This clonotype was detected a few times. The CDR3 DNA sequence: TGTGCCAGCAGTGCAAGACTAGCGGATCACTACGAGCAGTACTTC. This encodes CASSARLADHYEQYF. The V call is TRBV27, the J call TRBJ2-7, with 9 bases that match TRBD2. V dropped 5 bases and J dropped 3; count of bases not matched to a gene: 8. The germline V gene encodes CDR1 MNHEY and CDR2 SMNVEV (reference sequence). There are 15 residues in the CDR3.

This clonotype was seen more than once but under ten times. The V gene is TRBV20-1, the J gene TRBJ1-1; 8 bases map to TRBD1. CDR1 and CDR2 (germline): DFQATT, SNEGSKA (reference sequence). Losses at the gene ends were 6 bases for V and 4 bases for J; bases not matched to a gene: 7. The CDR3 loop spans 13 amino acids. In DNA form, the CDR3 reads TGCAGTGCGACGACAGGGGTGAGCACTGAAGCTTTCTTT. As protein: CSATTGVSTEAFF.

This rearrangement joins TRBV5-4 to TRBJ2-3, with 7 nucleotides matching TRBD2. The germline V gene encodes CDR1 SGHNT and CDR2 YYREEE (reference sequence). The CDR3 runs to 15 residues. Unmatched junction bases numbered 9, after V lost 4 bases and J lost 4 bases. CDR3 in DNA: TGTGCCAGCAGCATCCGGGACTACGGCGCAGATACGCAGTATTTT. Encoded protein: CASSIRDYGADTQYF. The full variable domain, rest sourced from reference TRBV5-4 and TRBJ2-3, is ETGVTQSPTHLIKTRGQQVTLRCSSQSGHNTVSWYQQALGQGPQFIFQYYREEENGRGNFPPRFSGLQFPNYSSELNVNALELDDSALYLCASSIRDYGADTQYFGPGTRLTVL.

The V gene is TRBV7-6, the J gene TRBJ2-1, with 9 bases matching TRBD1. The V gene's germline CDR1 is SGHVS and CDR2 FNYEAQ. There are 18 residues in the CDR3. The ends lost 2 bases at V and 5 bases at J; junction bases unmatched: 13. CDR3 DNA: TGTGCCAGCAGCTTATCGATTGTGGGACAGGGATCGAACAATGAGCAGTTCTTC. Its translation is CASSLSIVGQGSNNEQFF.

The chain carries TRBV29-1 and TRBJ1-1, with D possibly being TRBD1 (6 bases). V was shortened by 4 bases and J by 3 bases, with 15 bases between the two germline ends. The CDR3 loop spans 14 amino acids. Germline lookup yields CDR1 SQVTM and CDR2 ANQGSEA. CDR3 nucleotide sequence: TGCAGCGTTGCGGGGGGCTCGATTTACACTGAAGCTTTCTTT. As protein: CSVAGGSIYTEAFF. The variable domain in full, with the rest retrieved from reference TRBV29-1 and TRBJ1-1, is SAVISQKPSRDICQRGTSLTIQCQVDSQVTMMFWYRQQPGQSLTLIATANQGSEATYESGFVIDKFPISRPNLTFSTLTVSNMSPEDSSIYLCSVAGGSIYTEAFFGQGTRLTVV.

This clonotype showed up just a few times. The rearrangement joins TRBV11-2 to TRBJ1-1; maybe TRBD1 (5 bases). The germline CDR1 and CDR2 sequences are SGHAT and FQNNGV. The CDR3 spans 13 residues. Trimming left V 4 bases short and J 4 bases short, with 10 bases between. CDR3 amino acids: CASSWGVGTEAFF. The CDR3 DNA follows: TGTGCCAGCAGCTGGGGGGTGGGCACTGAAGCTTTCTTT. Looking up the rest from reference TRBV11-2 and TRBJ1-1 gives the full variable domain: EAGVAQSPRYKIIEKRQSVAFWCNPISGHATLYWYQQILGQGPKLLIQFQNNGVVDDSQLPKDRFSAERLKGVDSTLKIQPAKLEDSAVYLCASSWGVGTEAFFGQGTRLTVV.